The 3 T cell receptor beta chains reported below all come from one sample, sequenced in a study of T cell repertoires in cytomegalovirus infection. From the reads, TCRdb called clonotypes with MiXCR, one entry per CDR3 protein. The top ten hold roughly 31% of the sample, which has roughly 180,000 distinct CDR3 sequences, 28% seen once. Sequencing used PBMCs. Receptors were obtained from a human donor in good health (CMV status not recorded). Some clones in this sample may be carry-over from other donors' samples.

In this sample, this clonotype turned up a few times. The gene calls are TRBV7-6 and TRBJ1-1; the D is unclear. Germline V gene sequence: CDR1 SGHVS, CDR2 FNYEAQ. V lost 5 bases and J 0 bases, leaving 13 bases between the germline ends. The CDR3 has 15 amino acids. The CDR3 sequence is CASSPQSGLNTEAFF. CDR3 DNA sequence: TGTGCCAGCAGCCCCCAGTCAGGCTTGAACACTGAAGCTTTCTTT.

This clonotype was picked up many times. The V and J genes are TRBV7-2 and TRBJ1-1; D unclear. V was shortened by 1 base and J by 4 bases, with 7 bases between the two germline ends. Germline V lookup: CDR1 SGHTA, CDR2 FQGNSA. CDR3 length: 13 amino acids. The CDR3 reads CASSLVGITEAFF. DNA of the CDR3: TGTGCCAGCAGCTTAGTAGGGATCACTGAAGCTTTCTTT.

This clonotype was detected only a few times. V is TRBV7-6 and J is TRBJ1-6; TRBD1 is a possible D gene (5 bases). Germline lookup yields CDR1 SGHVS and CDR2 FNYEAQ. The CDR3 has 21 residues. The germline V and J ends were trimmed by 1 base and 10 bases, with 32 bases remaining between them. The chain's CDR3 is CASSLDGGQGPSLSIGSPLHF. CDR3 coding DNA: TGTGCCAGCAGCTTAGACGGTGGGCAGGGTCCTAGCTTGTCCATCGGGTCACCCCTCCACTTT. Full variable domain (outside the CDR3, taken from reference TRBV7-6 and TRBJ1-6): GAGVSQSPRYKVTKRGQDVALRCDPISGHVSLYWYRQALGQGPEFLTYFNYEAQQDKSGLPNDRFSAERPEGSISTLTIQRTEQRDSAMYRCASSLDGGQGPSLSIGSPLHFGNGTRLTVT.